A single sample gave rise to the 21 T cell receptor beta chains below, sequenced in a study of blood T cell repertoires in COVID-19. Clones were read by immunoSEQ multiplex PCR, and TCRdb kept only the in-frame ones, dropping some. Of approximately 290,000 clones in the sample, roughly 90% are singletons; the top ten hold 12%. Sequenced material: peripheral blood. These receptors came from a woman in her fifties or sixties with acute or convalescent COVID-19.

This rearrangement joins TRBV2 to TRBJ1-4, with D possibly TRBD1 on 6 matching bases. CDR1 and CDR2 from the germline V gene are SNHLY and FYNNEI. Between the trimmed V and J ends, which lost 3 bases and 7 bases, there was a span of 15 bases. The CDR3 has 15 residues. The CDR3 DNA follows: TGTGCCAGCAGTGATAGGGGGGGACGGGGTGAAAAACTGTTTTTT. It specifies CASSDRGGRGEKLFF.

The genes are TRBV4-3 and TRBJ2-3; 8 bases match TRBD2. CDR1 is LGHNA and CDR2 is YSLEER in the germline V gene. The CDR3 is 16 residues long. V lost 5 bases to trimming and J lost 1 base; unmatched junction nucleotides: 8. The CDR3 loop is CASSVSGSRGTDTQYF. The CDR3 DNA sequence: TGCGCCAGCAGCGTCAGCGGGAGTCGGGGCACAGATACGCAGTATTTT.

A word on this clone: The sample contains more than one DNA sequence encoding this CDR3. V is TRBV7-3 and J is TRBJ2-7, with D possibly TRBD2 on 6 matching bases. The ends were cut back, 5 bases at V and 7 bases at J, with 15 bases in the middle. CDR3 length: 13 residues. Germline V gene lookup returns CDR1 SGHTA and CDR2 FQGTGA. In nucleotides, the CDR3 is TGTGCCAGCAGCCCCGGGACTGGAGGGGAGCAGTACTTC. It encodes CASSPGTGGEQYF.

The J gene is TRBJ1-5, the V gene TRBV6-5; D gene ambiguous. The CDR3 consists of 16 residues. Trimming stripped 2 bases from V and 2 bases from J, with 13 bases between. Germline CDR1 is MNHEY and CDR2 is SVGAGI. CDR3 amino acids: CASSYAYPAGNQPQHF. CDR3 nucleotide sequence: TGTGCCAGCAGTTACGCATATCCGGCGGGCAATCAGCCCCAGCATTTT.

This chain links TRBV6-5 with TRBJ2-7; 7 positions agree with TRBD1. Germline V CDR1 and CDR2: MNHEY, SVGAGI. The trim removed 6 bases at V and 6 bases at J, leaving 5 bases unmatched. The CDR3 runs 12 residues. The CDR3 nucleotides read TGTGCCAGCAGCAGACAGGGCGTCGAGCAGTACTTC. The encoded protein is CASSRQGVEQYF.

The V call is TRBV18, the J call TRBJ1-6; tentative D call: TRBD1 (6 bases). CDR3 length: 15 residues. Germline CDR1 is KGHSH and CDR2 is LQKENI. Trimming took 5 bases from V and 10 from J, leaving 18 bases between them. The CDR3 coding sequence is TGTGCCAGCTCATCTGGGACACCGTCACAGTCACCCCTCCACTTT. Its protein product is CASSSGTPSQSPLHF.

This clone was seen more than once but under ten times. The chain recombines TRBV19 with TRBJ1-2; D call uncertain. This CDR3 has 13 amino acids. V was clipped by 6 bases and J by 1 base, with 9 bases between them. In germline, CDR1 is LNHDA, CDR2 SQIVND (reference sequence). The CDR3 spells CASSPRFNYGYTF. As DNA, the CDR3 is TGTGCCAGTAGCCCCAGATTTAACTATGGCTACACCTTC. Full variable domain (outside the CDR3, taken from reference TRBV19 and TRBJ1-2): DGGITQSPKYLFRKEGQNVTLSCEQNLNHDAMYWYRQDPGQGLRLIYYSQIVNDFQKGDIAEGYSVSREKKESFPLTVTSAQKNPTAFYLCASSPRFNYGYTFGSGTRLTVV.

The genes are TRBV3-1 (or the pseudogene TRBV3-2) and TRBJ2-1, with 9 bases aligning to TRBD2. CDR1 and CDR2 (germline): LGHDT, YNNKEL (reference sequence). The V and J ends lost 3 bases and 8 bases, in that order; junction bases with no gene match: 14. This CDR3 spans 17 amino acids. The CDR3, as DNA: TGTGCCAGCAGCCAGGGCGGGGGGGCCGTTTATTCAGATGAGCAGTTCTTC. Its protein is CASSQGGGAVYSDEQFF.

This chain joins TRBV4-1 and TRBJ2-1; TRBD2 agrees at 9 bases. This CDR3 spans 14 amino acids. Germline V gives CDR1 MGHRA, CDR2 YSYEKL. The V segment lost 4 bases and the J segment 5 bases; nucleotides outside the gene matches: 3. In DNA form, the CDR3 reads TGCGCCAGCAGCCCTCTAGCGGGGAACAATGAGCAGTTCTTC. This translates into CASSPLAGNNEQFF.

The genes are TRBV3-1 (or the pseudogene TRBV3-2) and TRBJ2-5; the match to TRBD1 covers 8 bases. Unmatched junction bases numbered 14, after V lost 6 bases and J lost 5 bases. CDR1 is LGHDT, CDR2 YNNKEL, per germline (reference sequence). The CDR3 has 16 residues. The CDR3 DNA follows: TGTGCCAGCAGTCCATTTTCAACAGGGGGTCGGGAGACCCAGTACTTC. Amino acid sequence: CASSPFSTGGRETQYF.

The genes are TRBV30 and TRBJ1-5; D gene unclear. CDR3 length equals 12 residues. Germline loops: CDR1 GTSNPN, CDR2 SVGIG (reference sequence). Trimming stripped 1 base from V and 5 bases from J, with 6 bases between. The CDR3 DNA is TGTGCCTGGAGTGCTGAGGATCAGCCCCAGCATTTT. Amino acids: CAWSAEDQPQHF.

Comment on this clone: This CDR3 is also generated by other DNA sequences in the sample. This sequence joins TRBV24-1 and TRBJ2-2; D gene ambiguous. V lost 4 bases and J 5 bases, leaving 4 bases between the germline ends. This CDR3 contains 12 residues. The germline gives CDR1 KGHDR, CDR2 SFDVKD. The DNA for the CDR3 is TGTGCCACCAGTGACCGGACCGGGGAGCTGTTTTTT. It translates to CATSDRTGELFF.

V usage is TRBV7-2 and J usage is TRBJ2-1; D is perhaps TRBD1 (5 bases). The length of the CDR3 is 15 residues. CDR1 is SGHTA, CDR2 FQGNSA, per germline. V was pared by 1 base and J by 0 bases, with 7 bases between. Here the CDR3 reads CASSLGQGSYNEQFF. The CDR3 DNA is TGTGCCAGCAGCTTAGGGCAGGGCTCCTACAATGAGCAGTTCTTC.

V usage is TRBV5-6 and J usage is TRBJ2-5, with D hard to call. Germline CDR1 is SGHDT and CDR2 is YYEEEE. Trimming cost V 0 bases and J 2 bases, with 11 bases left between them. The CDR3 covers 15 residues. The CDR3 is CASSLGYGRQETQYF. CDR3 DNA sequence: TGTGCCAGCAGCTTGGGCTACGGTCGGCAAGAGACCCAGTACTTC.

V is TRBV7-2 and J is TRBJ2-3; the D gene is possibly TRBD2 (5 bases). Trimming removed 1 base from V and 0 bases from J, with 14 bases in between. Per germline, CDR1 SGHTA and CDR2 FQGNSA. The CDR3 spans 17 residues. CDR3 sequence reads: CASSLVRRVSSTDTQYF. DNA for the CDR3: TGTGCCAGCAGCTTAGTGAGGCGGGTATCTAGCACAGATACGCAGTATTTT.

The rearrangement joins TRBV7-2 to TRBJ2-3, with a possible D match to TRBD1 (6 bases). Trimming shortened V by 3 bases and J by 2 bases, and 9 bases separated the two germline ends. The CDR3 consists of 14 residues. From germline, CDR1 is SGHTA and CDR2 FQGNSA. For the CDR3, the DNA is TGTGCCAGCAGCTTGGGGGCTTTCACAGATACGCAGTATTTT. Protein product: CASSLGAFTDTQYF.

V and J are TRBV19 and TRBJ1-5; D gene unclear. The V end lost 4 bases, the J end lost 3 bases, and 16 bases lay between the germline ends. From germline, CDR1 is LNHDA and CDR2 SQIVND (reference sequence). The CDR3 totals 16 residues. The CDR3 here is CASSTQVARDNQPQHF. Written as DNA, the CDR3 is TGTGCCAGTAGTACCCAGGTAGCACGGGACAATCAGCCCCAGCATTTT.

This rearrangement joins TRBV4-3 to TRBJ1-2; 7 bases align to TRBD1. There are 14 residues in the CDR3. J gave up 5 bases and V 4 bases, and 7 bases lay outside the gene matches. Germline CDR1 LGHNA, CDR2 YSLEER. The CDR3, as DNA: TGCGCCAGCAGCCGAGACACAGGGGAATATGGCTACACCTTC. Its protein is CASSRDTGEYGYTF.

The genes are TRBV9 and TRBJ1-3; D gene unclear. The CDR3 loop spans 14 amino acids. V was trimmed by 0 bases and J by 3 bases, leaving 7 bases between them. Germline V lookup: CDR1 SGDLS, CDR2 YYNGEE. The CDR3 reads CASSVAGDGNTIYF. CDR3 bases: TGTGCCAGCAGCGTAGCCGGGGATGGAAACACCATATATTTT.

The chain couples TRBV28 to TRBJ2-2, with D hard to call. Germline CDR1 and CDR2: MDHEN and SYDVKM. Trimming stripped 5 bases from V and 3 bases from J, with 19 bases between. The CDR3 consists of 17 residues. CDR3 amino acids: CASSPPPSSYYTGELFF. CDR3 DNA sequence: TGTGCCAGCAGTCCCCCTCCTTCTTCCTATTACACCGGGGAGCTGTTTTTT. The complete variable domain, with remaining parts taken from reference TRBV28 and TRBJ2-2, reads DVKVTQSSRYLVKRTGEKVFLECVQDMDHENMFWYRQDPGLGLRLIYFSYDVKMKEKGDIPEGYSVSREKKERFSLILESASTNQTSMYLCASSPPPSSYYTGELFFGEGSRLTVL.

The chain links TRBV5-4 to TRBJ2-5; 8 nucleotides agree with TRBD1. This CDR3 comprises 15 residues. Germline trimming cut 0 bases from V and 1 base from J; bases unmatched to any gene: 2. Germline V gives CDR1 SGHNT, CDR2 YYREEE (reference sequence). The CDR3: CASSLGGTGQETQYF. CDR3 DNA sequence: TGTGCCAGCAGCTTGGGGGGGACAGGCCAAGAGACCCAGTACTTC.